This TCR beta chain stems from a study of technical replicates of blood from several donors. Sequenced by immunoSEQ multiplex PCR; TCRdb stores in-frame clones only, minus some. In the table there are about 83,000 clones, roughly 94% of which are singletons. The receptor's source is a human donor in good health. The sample was T cells isolated from PBMCs.

CDR3 region: CASSLVQGGGYTF. The DNA for the CDR3 is TGTGCCAGCAGCTTAGTACAGGGTGGTGGCTACACCTTC. The chain carries TRBV11-2 and TRBJ1-2; D is perhaps TRBD1 (6 bases). In germline, CDR1 is SGHAT, CDR2 FQNNGV. V dropped 1 base and J dropped 7 bases, with 10 bases sitting between them. This CDR3 has 13 amino acids. Combining the CDR3 with reference TRBV11-2 and TRBJ1-2 gives the whole variable domain EAGVAQSPRYKIIEKRQSVAFWCNPISGHATLYWYQQILGQGPKLLIQFQNNGVVDDSQLPKDRFSAERLKGVDSTLKIQPAKLEDSAVYLCASSLVQGGGYTFGSGTRLTVV.